This T cell receptor (beta chain) was documented in a study of blood T cell repertoires in COVID-19. Data came from immunoSEQ multiplex PCR; TCRdb stores just in-frame clones and leaves some out. The sample lists approximately 50,000 clones, around 86% occurring once. This TCR was sampled from a woman of 80 years or more with acute or convalescent COVID-19. Sequencing used peripheral blood.

This CDR3 reads CASSRGTGTGAEQYF. DNA of the CDR3: TGTGCCAGCAGCCGCGGGACCGGGACAGGAGCCGAGCAGTACTTC. This chain connects TRBV14 to TRBJ2-7; 8 positions match TRBD1. This CDR3 region has 15 residues. CDR1 is SGHDN and CDR2 is FVKESK in the germline V gene. Trimming at V came to 4 bases and at J to 6 bases, leaving 11 bases not matched to a gene. The variable domain in full, with the rest retrieved from reference TRBV14 and TRBJ2-7, is EAGVTQFPSHSVIEKGQTVTLRCDPISGHDNLYWYRRVMGKEIKFLLHFVKESKQDESGMPNNRFLAERTGGTYSTLKVQPAELEDSGVYFCASSRGTGTGAEQYFGPGTRLTVT.